The 14 T cell receptor beta chains below all came from one sample that was sequenced in a study of blood T cell repertoires in COVID-19. Sequencing was performed with immunoSEQ multiplex PCR; in TCRdb, only in-frame clones are kept and a portion is missing. The sample gives more than 400,000 clones, roughly 87% of which show up once; roughly 0.66% is in the top ten. Material: PBMCs or T cells enriched from blood (not recorded which). The receptors derive from a man younger than 35 who had recovered from COVID-19.

The chain recombines TRBV6-5 with TRBJ1-2; D call uncertain. Germline V gene data show CDR1 as MNHEY and CDR2 as SVGAGI. V was shortened by 10 bases and J by 2 bases, with 17 bases between the two germline ends. The CDR3 sequence is 14 residues long. CDR3 DNA: TGTGCCACCTCCCTCGGGATAGGGAACTATGGCTACACCTTC. This translates into CATSLGIGNYGYTF.

The chain employs TRBV6-2 or TRBV6-3 and TRBJ1-2, with no clear D. This CDR3 is 15 amino acids long. Trimming shortened V by 4 bases and J by 2 bases, and 14 bases separated the two germline ends. Germline V gives CDR1 MNHEY, CDR2 SVGEGT. The CDR3 coding sequence is TGTGCCAGCAGTTCCGGGGTGGGAGGCAACTATGGCTACACCTTC. Its translation is CASSSGVGGNYGYTF.

V gene TRBV9 combines with J gene TRBJ1-3; no reliable D call. The CDR3 runs 12 residues. The ends were cut back, 0 bases at V and 7 bases at J, with 5 bases in the middle. In germline, CDR1 is SGDLS, CDR2 YYNGEE. The CDR3 sequence: CASSVERNTIYF. The CDR3 DNA sequence: TGTGCCAGCAGCGTAGAGAGGAACACCATATATTTT.

There are a few counts of this clone. The chain is built from TRBV29-1 and TRBJ2-7; a possible D gene is TRBD1 (5 bases). This CDR3 is built from 11 residues. The ends were cut back, 7 bases at V and 1 base at J, with 8 bases in the middle. Looked up from germline, CDR1 is SQVTM and CDR2 is ANQGSEA. The CDR3 loop is CSARQSYEQYF. In DNA, the CDR3 is TGCAGCGCCAGACAGTCCTACGAGCAGTACTTC.

This chain uses TRBV7-3 with TRBJ1-1, with D tentatively TRBD1 (5 bases). CDR3 length: 13 residues. V was pared by 2 bases and J by 8 bases, with 12 bases between. Germline V gene lookup returns CDR1 SGHTA and CDR2 FQGTGA. The CDR3: CASSLLDSQEAFF. The CDR3 DNA follows: TGTGCCAGCAGCTTATTAGACAGCCAGGAAGCTTTCTTT.

The chain combines TRBV3-1 (or the pseudogene TRBV3-2) with TRBJ2-1, with D uncertain. Germline V gives CDR1 LGHDT, CDR2 YNNKEL (reference sequence). The V and J ends lost 4 bases and 2 bases respectively, with 18 bases between them. The CDR3 is made up of 17 amino acids. The CDR3 DNA is TGTGCCAGCAGCCCTCGAAGACACCGTCGCCCCTACAATGAGCAGTTCTTC. This gives the protein CASSPRRHRRPYNEQFF.

On this clone itself: Other DNA sequences in this specimen translate into the identical CDR3. V gene TRBV24-1 combines with J gene TRBJ1-2; TRBD1 agrees at 10 bases. This CDR3 spans 15 amino acids. The V and J ends lost 4 bases and 7 bases, in that order; junction bases with no gene match: 8. Germline V gene data show CDR1 as KGHDR and CDR2 as SFDVKD. DNA of the CDR3: TGTGCCACCAGTGACCCGGGACAGGGGAGAGGTGGCTACACCTTC. It codes for CATSDPGQGRGGYTF.

Here the CDR3 reads CASSEGRDTQYF. CDR3 DNA: TGTGCCAGCAGTGAAGGTCGAGATACGCAGTATTTT. The chain employs TRBV2 and TRBJ2-3; D is unclear. The germline gives CDR1 SNHLY, CDR2 FYNNEI. The CDR3 has 12 amino acids. The V and J ends lost 1 base and 5 bases respectively, with 4 bases between them.

V is TRBV7-9 and J is TRBJ1-2, with 9 bases that match TRBD1. The CDR3 is made up of 14 amino acids. With 5 bases clipped from V and 6 bases from J, the junction kept 7 bases outside the gene matches. Germline CDR1 and CDR2: SEHNR and FQNEAQ (reference sequence). The CDR3 protein is CASSPPTGGNGYTF. In nucleotides, the CDR3 is TGTGCCAGCAGCCCACCGACAGGGGGTAATGGCTACACCTTC.

In this sample, this clone turned up a few times. The CDR3 region has the DNA TGTGCCAGCAGCTCAATGGGAGACACTGAAGCTTTCTTT. This sequence encodes CASSSMGDTEAFF. V is TRBV7-3 and J is TRBJ1-1, with no clear D. This CDR3 region has 13 residues. In germline, CDR1 is SGHTA, CDR2 FQGTGA. Trimming shortened V by 4 bases and J by 3 bases, and 9 bases separated the two germline ends.

The CDR3 DNA sequence: TGTGCCAGCAGCTTGGGCGGGACCTACGAGCAGTACTTC. Encoded protein: CASSLGGTYEQYF. The rearrangement joins TRBV11-2 to TRBJ2-7; D is perhaps TRBD2 (6 bases). Germline CDR1 and CDR2: SGHAT and FQNNGV. CDR3 length equals 13 residues. Between the trimmed V and J ends, which lost 3 bases and 2 bases, there was a span of 8 bases.

This clone was recorded only once. The chain has TRBV7-3 and TRBJ2-2; perhaps TRBD2 as D (6 bases). CDR1 is SGHTA, CDR2 FQGTGA, per germline. This CDR3 contains 12 residues. Trimming cost V 5 bases and J 6 bases, with 7 bases left between them. The chain's CDR3 is CASSGGAGELFF. Here the CDR3 DNA reads TGTGCCAGCAGCGGAGGGGCCGGGGAGCTGTTTTTT.

The chain uses TRBV19 and TRBJ1-4; 8 bases align to TRBD1. Germline V gene data show CDR1 as LNHDA and CDR2 as SQIVND (reference sequence). Germline trimming cut 9 bases from V and 4 bases from J; bases unmatched to any gene: 7. The length of the CDR3 is 14 residues. CDR3 amino acids: CASADRGYNEKLFF. The CDR3 DNA follows: TGTGCCAGCGCAGACAGGGGTTATAATGAAAAACTGTTTTTT.

V gene TRBV7-2 combines with J gene TRBJ2-1; unclear D gene. The CDR3 is made up of 14 amino acids. In germline, CDR1 is SGHTA, CDR2 FQGNSA. V gave up 4 bases and J gave up 3 bases, with 10 bases separating them. The CDR3 region has the DNA TGTGCCAGCAGCTCTAAACAGTTCTACAATGAGCAGTTCTTC. It encodes CASSSKQFYNEQFF.